The rows below give T cell receptor beta chains drawn from one sample of a study of CD8+ T cells in alopecia areata. Produced via immunoSEQ multiplex PCR; TCRdb's table is partial and in-frame only. Among roughly 180,000 clones, roughly 46% were seen once, and the ten largest hold 10%. Here the sequenced sample was CD8+ T cells sorted from blood, taken at approximately week 51, from a patient treated with tofacitinib. The source is a human donor with alopecia areata. Each CDR3 is given with its conserved first and last residue. Fields, in order: clone size, J gene, V gene, D gene, CDR3 DNA, CDR3 protein. A D gene is named only where the DNA matches it firmly. Where a row states a size, it is once, few, many or the class of an expanded clone; other rows omit it.

clone_size: NA; j_call: TRBJ1-1; v_call: TRBV27; d_call: TRBD1; cdr3_nt: TGTGCCAGCAGTTTCAGGGGGCCGAACACTGAAGCTTTCTTT; cdr3_aa: CASSFRGPNTEAFF
clone_size: NA; j_call: TRBJ2-6; v_call: TRBV9; d_call: NA; cdr3_nt: TGTGCCAGCAGCGTAGATAGGGTCTCTGGGGCCAACGTCCTGACTTTC; cdr3_aa: CASSVDRVSGANVLTF
clone_size: NA; j_call: TRBJ1-1; v_call: TRBV13; d_call: NA; cdr3_nt: TGTGCCAGCAGCTTAGGACCGCTAATGGGGGGTCTGAACACTGAAGCTTTCTTT; cdr3_aa: CASSLGPLMGGLNTEAFF
clone_size: NA; j_call: TRBJ2-7; v_call: TRBV27; d_call: TRBD1; cdr3_nt: TGTGCCAGCAGTTGGGACAGGGCCTACGAGCAGTACTTC; cdr3_aa: CASSWDRAYEQYF
clone_size: few; j_call: TRBJ1-5; v_call: TRBV6-1; d_call: TRBD1; cdr3_nt: TGTGCCAGCAGTGGGATACCCGGGACAGGGGGCACCGGTGGCAATCAGCCCCAGCATTTT; cdr3_aa: CASSGIPGTGGTGGNQPQHF
clone_size: few; j_call: TRBJ2-1; v_call: TRBV7-7; d_call: NA; cdr3_nt: TGTGCTAGCAGTAAGGGGCAGAACTACAATGAGCAGTTCTTC; cdr3_aa: CASSKGQNYNEQFF
clone_size: once; j_call: TRBJ2-1; v_call: TRBV19; d_call: NA; cdr3_nt: TGTGCCAGTAGTGCGGGAAATGAGCAGTTCTTC; cdr3_aa: CASSAGNEQFF
clone_size: few; j_call: TRBJ2-1; v_call: TRBV27; d_call: TRBD2; cdr3_nt: TGTGCCAGCAGCCCTAGCGGGGGGGATTCCTACAATGAGCAGTTCTTC; cdr3_aa: CASSPSGGDSYNEQFF
clone_size: NA; j_call: TRBJ2-1; v_call: TRBV27; d_call: NA; cdr3_nt: TGTGCCAGCAGTGGGGTGACTGAGTCGATCCGGATCTTC; cdr3_aa: CASSGVTESIRIF
clone_size: NA; j_call: TRBJ2-1; v_call: TRBV14; d_call: NA; cdr3_nt: TGTGCCAGCAGCCTCATATCCCAGGGGAATGAGCAGTTCTTC; cdr3_aa: CASSLISQGNEQFF
clone_size: NA; j_call: TRBJ2-1; v_call: TRBV16; d_call: NA; cdr3_nt: TGTGCCAGCAGCCAATGGGTTCCGGGGAATGAGCAGTTCTTC; cdr3_aa: CASSQWVPGNEQFF
clone_size: NA; j_call: TRBJ2-5; v_call: TRBV5-4; d_call: NA; cdr3_nt: TGTGCCAGCAGCCCGGACTCAACAAGAGAGACCCAGTACTTC; cdr3_aa: CASSPDSTRETQYF
clone_size: few; j_call: TRBJ1-4; v_call: TRBV9; d_call: NA; cdr3_nt: TGTGCCAGCAGCGTAGCCGGAGATGAAAAACTGTTTTTT; cdr3_aa: CASSVAGDEKLFF
clone_size: NA; j_call: TRBJ1-2; v_call: TRBV5-4; d_call: NA; cdr3_nt: TGTGCCAGCAGCGGGGGTAAGACGTATGGCTACACCTTC; cdr3_aa: CASSGGKTYGYTF
clone_size: NA; j_call: TRBJ2-5; v_call: TRBV4-1; d_call: TRBD1; cdr3_nt: TGCGCCAGCAGCAACCCCGGACAGGGGGGAGAGACCCAGTACTTC; cdr3_aa: CASSNPGQGGETQYF
clone_size: few; j_call: TRBJ1-1; v_call: TRBV5-6; d_call: NA; cdr3_nt: TGTGCCAGCAGCTGGGACCGCAACACTGAAGCTTTCTTT; cdr3_aa: CASSWDRNTEAFF
clone_size: NA; j_call: TRBJ2-3; v_call: TRBV6-4; d_call: NA; cdr3_nt: TGTGCCAGCAGTGACTCCGGGACTAGCACAGATACGCAGTATTTT; cdr3_aa: CASSDSGTSTDTQYF
clone_size: NA; j_call: TRBJ2-2; v_call: TRBV6-5; d_call: NA; cdr3_nt: TGTGCCAGCAGTCCGAACGCGGGGTTCGGGGAGCTGTTTTTT; cdr3_aa: CASSPNAGFGELFF
clone_size: NA; j_call: TRBJ1-5; v_call: TRBV5-6; d_call: NA; cdr3_nt: TGTGCCAGCAGCTTGAGTGGGCAGCCCCAGCATTTT; cdr3_aa: CASSLSGQPQHF
clone_size: NA; j_call: TRBJ1-1; v_call: TRBV7-6; d_call: NA; cdr3_nt: TGTGCCAGCAGCTTACTTGTCTCGGGCAGGGACTTTTCTGAAGCTTTCTTT; cdr3_aa: CASSLLVSGRDFSEAFF
clone_size: NA; j_call: TRBJ1-2; v_call: TRBV5-1; d_call: NA; cdr3_nt: TGCGCCAGCAGCCCCGGACACACCAACTATGGCTACACCTTC; cdr3_aa: CASSPGHTNYGYTF
clone_size: few; j_call: TRBJ1-5; v_call: TRBV19; d_call: NA; cdr3_nt: TGTGCCAGTAGTATAGGAAGGGCCTTCTATCAGCCCCAGCATTTT; cdr3_aa: CASSIGRAFYQPQHF
clone_size: NA; j_call: TRBJ2-1; v_call: TRBV7-3; d_call: NA; cdr3_nt: TGTGCCAGCAGCTCTCCACAGGGCTCCAATGAGCAGTTCTTC; cdr3_aa: CASSSPQGSNEQFF
clone_size: NA; j_call: TRBJ1-2; v_call: TRBV5-1; d_call: NA; cdr3_nt: TGCGCCAGCAGCTCCGAACAGGGAGATGGCTACACCTTC; cdr3_aa: CASSSEQGDGYTF
clone_size: NA; j_call: TRBJ2-2; v_call: TRBV7-9; d_call: TRBD1; cdr3_nt: TGTGCCAGCAGCCGACCGAGGACAGGGACAAACACCGGGGAGCTGTTTTTT; cdr3_aa: CASSRPRTGTNTGELFF
clone_size: few; j_call: TRBJ2-1; v_call: TRBV21-1; d_call: NA; cdr3_nt: TGTGCCAGCAGCAAGGCGGACAATGAGCAGTTCTTC; cdr3_aa: CASSKADNEQFF
clone_size: NA; j_call: TRBJ2-5; v_call: TRBV5-6; d_call: TRBD2; cdr3_nt: TGTGCCAGCACCCACGGCATTAGCGGGGCCCAAGAGACCCAGTACTTC; cdr3_aa: CASTHGISGAQETQYF
clone_size: few; j_call: TRBJ2-7; v_call: TRBV27; d_call: TRBD1; cdr3_nt: TGTGCCAGCAGTTTCGACCGGGACAGGGCCTACGAGCAGTACTTC; cdr3_aa: CASSFDRDRAYEQYF
clone_size: NA; j_call: TRBJ2-1; v_call: TRBV7-9; d_call: TRBD1; cdr3_nt: TGTGCCAGCAGCCCACAGGGGGCGAACTACAATGAGCAGTTCTTC; cdr3_aa: CASSPQGANYNEQFF
clone_size: NA; j_call: TRBJ2-1; v_call: TRBV19; d_call: TRBD1; cdr3_nt: TGTGCCAGTAGGGACCAGGGGGTAAGCTACAATGAGCAGTTCTTC; cdr3_aa: CASRDQGVSYNEQFF
clone_size: NA; j_call: TRBJ2-1; v_call: TRBV6-5; d_call: TRBD1; cdr3_nt: TGTGCCAGCAGTTACTCGCCGACAGGGCTGACCAATGAGCAGTTCTTC; cdr3_aa: CASSYSPTGLTNEQFF
clone_size: NA; j_call: TRBJ1-6; v_call: TRBV27; d_call: NA; cdr3_nt: TGTGCCAGCAGTTTATCTTTGGGAGGAAATTCACCCCTCCACTTT; cdr3_aa: CASSLSLGGNSPLHF
clone_size: NA; j_call: TRBJ2-5; v_call: TRBV6-6; d_call: NA; cdr3_nt: TGTGCCAGCAGTTACTCGGCGGAACAGGTCCAAGAGACCCAGTACTTC; cdr3_aa: CASSYSAEQVQETQYF
clone_size: few; j_call: TRBJ2-7; v_call: TRBV18; d_call: NA; cdr3_nt: TGTGCCAGCTCACCTGGCAGGGAAGAGCAGTACTTC; cdr3_aa: CASSPGREEQYF
clone_size: NA; j_call: TRBJ2-3; v_call: TRBV7-8; d_call: NA; cdr3_nt: TGTGCCAGCATGGGGGCAGGGGATACGCAGTATTTT; cdr3_aa: CASMGAGDTQYF
clone_size: NA; j_call: TRBJ1-1; v_call: TRBV10-3; d_call: NA; cdr3_nt: TGTGCCATCAGTGACGGAAACACTGAAGCTTTCTTT; cdr3_aa: CAISDGNTEAFF
clone_size: NA; j_call: TRBJ2-3; v_call: TRBV6-5; d_call: TRBD2; cdr3_nt: TGTGCCAGCAGTTACTCTCGGGGGGAAGTAGATACGCAGTATTTT; cdr3_aa: CASSYSRGEVDTQYF
clone_size: NA; j_call: TRBJ1-1; v_call: TRBV9; d_call: NA; cdr3_nt: TGTGCCAGCAGCGTAGGGGGACGGGGGATGAACACTGAAGCTTTCTTT; cdr3_aa: CASSVGGRGMNTEAFF
clone_size: NA; j_call: TRBJ2-7; v_call: TRBV6-5; d_call: NA; cdr3_nt: TGTGCCAGCAGTTTCGGGACACCCTTGCGGGAGCAGTACTTC; cdr3_aa: CASSFGTPLREQYF
clone_size: NA; j_call: TRBJ1-1; v_call: TRBV30; d_call: NA; cdr3_nt: TGTGCCTTCATTGGGCCTCGGGTCACTGAAGCTTTCTTT; cdr3_aa: CAFIGPRVTEAFF